This T cell receptor beta chain stems from a study of T cell clonotyping in hematopoietic cell transplantation. This clone occurred once. J gave up 3 bases and V 0 bases, and 3 bases lay outside the gene matches. The CDR3 is made up of 15 amino acids. Germline CDR1 SGDLS, CDR2 YYNGEE. Time point: recipient sample about 28 days before transplant, after cytoreduction. Repertoires were generated with immunoSEQ multiplex PCR, while TCRdb's copy carries only in-frame clones and drops some. Of some 49,000 clones detected, 85% to 90% appear once; the ten largest clones hold under 7%. The clonotype originates from a man aged 60 to 75 with biphenotypic leukemia. Some clones in this sample may be carry-over from other donors' samples. The genes are TRBV9 and TRBJ1-1; 9 bases line up with TRBD1. Sample: peripheral blood mononuclear cells, taken before stem cell transplant. CDR3 amino acids: CASSVGTGVHTEAFF. The CDR3 nucleotides read TGTGCCAGCAGCGTAGGGACAGGGGTACACACTGAAGCTTTCTTT.